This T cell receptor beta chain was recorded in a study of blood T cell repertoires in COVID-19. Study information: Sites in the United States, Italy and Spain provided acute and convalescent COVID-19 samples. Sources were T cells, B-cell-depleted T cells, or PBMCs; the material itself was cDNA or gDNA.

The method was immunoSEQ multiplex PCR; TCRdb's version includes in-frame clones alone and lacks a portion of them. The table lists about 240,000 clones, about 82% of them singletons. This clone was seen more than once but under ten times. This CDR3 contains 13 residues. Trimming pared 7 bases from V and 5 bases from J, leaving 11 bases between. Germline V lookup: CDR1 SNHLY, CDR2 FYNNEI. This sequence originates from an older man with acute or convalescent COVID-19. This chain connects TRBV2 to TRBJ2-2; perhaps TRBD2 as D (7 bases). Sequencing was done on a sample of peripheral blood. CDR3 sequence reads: CASTAGATGELFF. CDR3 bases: TGTGCCAGCACCGCGGGGGCGACCGGGGAGCTGTTTTTT.